These 25 T cell receptor beta chains share one sample of origin, sequenced in a study of CD8+ T cells in alopecia areata. The sorting of pooled cutaneous lymph node cells relied on CD4, CD8alpha, NKG2D, NKG2ACE and other markers. Extracted RNA was reverse transcribed, and the resulting cDNA served as sequencing template. The repertoire was sequenced with immunoSEQ multiplex PCR; TCRdb's copy has only in-frame clones and lacks some. The data show more than 250,000 clones, with none appearing a single time. Sequenced sample: CD4+ T cells sorted from a lymph node. These receptors came from a C3H/HeJ mouse with alopecia areata. MHC haplotype of the strain: H2-k.

This clone appeared a few times. The germline and genes are mouse ones. The sequence runs out 4 residues before the end of the CDR3; the remainder is reconstructed from the germline J gene. The chain joins TRBV13-1 to TRBJ2-3; a possible D gene is TRBD1 (5 bases). CDR1 and CDR2 from the germline V gene are NSHNY and SYGAGN. V was pared by 3 bases and J by 0 bases, with 11 bases between. The CDR3 has 15 amino acids. The CDR3 is CASSGTQSSAETLYF. CDR3 DNA (partial): TGTGCCAGCAGTGGGACACAATCTAGTGCAGAA.

This clone appeared a few times. Germline and genes here are mouse. The read gets to within 4 residues of the CDR3 end, and the germline J gene fills in the rest. This rearrangement joins TRBV1 to TRBJ2-1; 9 nucleotides line up with TRBD1. This CDR3 contains 13 residues. The V gene's germline CDR1 is NSQYPW and CDR2 LRSPGD (reference sequence). V lost 8 bases and J lost 1; bases outside the gene matches: 0. CDR3: CTCGTGNYAEQFF. The CDR3 DNA, read in part, is TGCACCTGCGGGACAGGGAACTATGCT.

A remark on this clone: The gene names here belong to mouse. The read finishes 4 residues shy of the CDR3 end, and the germline J gene is used to complete it. This chain joins TRBV13-3 and TRBJ2-5, with 10 bases that match TRBD2. In germline, CDR1 is NNHDY, CDR2 SYVADS. The CDR3 has 15 residues. Partial CDR3 DNA: TGTGCCAGCAGTGATCTGGGGGGGCATCGAGAC. Translated: CASSDLGGHRD. The CDR3 in its entirety is CASSDLGGHRDTQYF.

A few counts support this clone. Gene names refer to mouse genes. The read comes to an end 4 residues before the CDR3 does, leaving the germline J gene to fill in the end. V usage is TRBV17 and J usage is TRBJ2-5, with a weak D call TRBD1 (5 bases). The CDR3 length is 13 residues. Germline V lookup: CDR1 MNHDT, CDR2 YYDKIL. Incomplete CDR3 DNA: TGTGCTAGCAGTAGAGGGACATTAGAC. It yields the protein CASSRGTLD. The whole CDR3 region reads CASSRGTLDTQYF.

This clone was seen more than once but under ten times. All gene names here are mouse names. Read sequence stops 4 residues before the CDR3 end, and the germline J gene provides the missing end. The chain recombines TRBV13-1 with TRBJ2-5; TRBD1 matches 8 bases. The CDR3 has 12 residues. Germline V gene lookup returns CDR1 NSHNY and CDR2 SYGAGN. The part of the CDR3 DNA that was read is TGTGCCAGCAGGCAGGGGGCGGAC. Translated, it gives CASRQGAD. In full, the CDR3 reads CASRQGADTQYF.

Concerning this clone itself: Germline and genes here are mouse. The read falls 4 residues short of the CDR3 end, and the missing part is taken from the germline J gene. This chain connects TRBV19 to TRBJ2-7; D is perhaps TRBD2 (6 bases). Per germline, CDR1 FNHDT and CDR2 SITEND (reference sequence). This CDR3 has 15 residues. Trimming cost V 5 bases and J 0 bases, with 15 bases left between them. The CDR3 sequence is CASSQDSGGSYEQYF. The CDR3 DNA, read in part, is TGTGCCAGCAGCCAAGACAGTGGGGGCTCCTAT.

This clone appeared a few times. Mouse gene names apply. The read is 4 residues too short to cover the CDR3 end, so that end is filled in from the germline J gene. The chain recombines TRBV13-2 with TRBJ1-2; D not certain. The CDR3 extends over 13 amino acids. Trimming shortened V by 2 bases and J by 3 bases, and 8 bases separated the two germline ends. CDR1 is NNHNN and CDR2 is SYGAGS in the germline V gene (reference sequence). The CDR3: CASGDTLDSDYTF. Incomplete CDR3 DNA: TGTGCCAGCGGTGACACGTTGGACTCC.

This clone has only a few counts. Gene and germline names: mouse. Coverage ceases 4 residues before the CDR3 finishes, and the germline J gene fills in the end. Other DNA sequences within the sample encode an identical CDR3. The genes are TRBV13-1 and TRBJ2-7, with D possibly being TRBD2 (5 bases). The CDR3 is 12 amino acids. Germline CDR1 reads NSHNY; CDR2 reads SYGAGN. The covered CDR3 bases are TGTGCCAGCAGTGAGCTGGGTTAT. This codes for CASSELGY. The entire CDR3 reads CASSELGYEQYF.

About this clone: Germline and genes: mouse. The read ends 4 residues early relative to the CDR3; the germline J gene fills the gap. The chain is built from TRBV13-1 and TRBJ2-5, with 7 bases matching TRBD2. Germline loops: CDR1 NSHNY, CDR2 SYGAGN. V gave up 2 bases and J gave up 3 bases; unmatched junction bases: 3. The length of the CDR3 is 14 residues. This chain's CDR3 is CASSESWGQDTQYF. The covered CDR3 bases are TGTGCCAGCAGTGAGTCCTGGGGGCAAGAC.

This clone was seen more than once but under ten times. Mouse gene names apply. The CDR3 goes on 4 residues after the read ends, and that part is filled in from the germline J gene. The rearrangement joins TRBV13-1 to TRBJ2-2; D is perhaps TRBD1 (5 bases). Germline V gene lookup returns CDR1 NSHNY and CDR2 SYGAGN. This CDR3 region has 16 residues. V was clipped by 0 bases and J by 0 bases, with 9 bases between them. CDR3 loop: CASSDVQGTNTGQLYF. The DNA read from the CDR3 is TGTGCCAGCAGTGATGTGCAGGGTACAAACACCGGG.

To note about this clone: All gene names here are mouse names. From the germline J gene comes the end of the CDR3, since the read stops 4 residues before it. The V and J genes are TRBV13-3 and TRBJ1-1; D is uncertain. CDR1 is NNHDY, CDR2 SYVADS, per germline. V shed 1 base and J shed 0 bases, with 7 bases lying between them. The CDR3 has 14 residues. CDR3 region: CASSDFQPNTEVFF. The CDR3 DNA, read in part, is TGTGCCAGCAGTGATTTCCAGCCAAACACA.

As concerns this clone: All gene names here are mouse names. The CDR3 goes on 4 residues after the read ends, and that part is filled in from the germline J gene. The chain employs TRBV16 and TRBJ2-7, with D perhaps TRBD2 (7 bases). This CDR3 has 15 amino acids. CDR1 SGHSA and CDR2 FRNQAP come from the germline V gene. With 0 bases removed from V and 3 bases from J, the gap between germline ends came to 12 bases. CDR3 bases read: TGTGCAAGCAGCTTAGATAGGGGGGCCCTCTAT. Translating gives CASSLDRGALY. The entire CDR3 protein reads CASSLDRGALYEQYF.

This clone was detected only a few times. The listed genes are named as in mouse. The read falls 4 residues short of the CDR3 end, and the missing part is taken from the germline J gene. This sequence joins TRBV19 and TRBJ2-2, with TRBD1 matching 10 bases. The CDR3 is made up of 16 amino acids. Unmatched junction bases numbered 5, after V lost 3 bases and J lost 3 bases. Germline V gene lookup returns CDR1 FNHDT and CDR2 SITEND (reference sequence). The CDR3 sequence: CASSKGTGVYTGQLYF. The CDR3 DNA, read in part, is TGTGCCAGCAGTAAAGGGACAGGGGTGTACACCGGG.

This clone was observed many times. Gene and germline names: mouse. The read stops 4 residues short of the end of the CDR3; the missing end is completed from the germline J gene. The same CDR3 also results from other DNA sequences found in this sample. The rearrangement joins TRBV31 to TRBJ1-2; tentative D call: TRBD1 (6 bases). The germline V gene encodes CDR1 GKSSPN and CDR2 SITVG. The CDR3 loop spans 14 amino acids. The V end was cut by 2 bases, the J end by 0 bases, with 10 bases between. CDR3 DNA, as far as it was read: TGTGCCTGGAGTTCCGGGACATCAAACTCC. Protein: CAWSSGTSNS. The full CDR3 reads CAWSSGTSNSDYTF.

A note on this clone: Here the gene names and germline are mouse. This CDR3 reads CASSGQGGGAETLYF. The covered CDR3 bases are TGTGCCAGCAGTGGACAGGGTGGGGGTGCAGAA. This chain connects TRBV19 to TRBJ2-3, with 8 bases fitting TRBD1. Sequencing ends 4 residues short of the CDR3 end; the germline J gene provides the rest. The trim removed 4 bases at V and 1 base at J, leaving 5 bases unmatched. Looked up from germline, CDR1 is FNHDT and CDR2 is SITEND (reference sequence). This CDR3 has 15 amino acids. The entire variable domain, with the rest obtained from reference TRBV19 and TRBJ2-3, is as follows: GGIITQTPKFLIGQEGQKLTLKCQQNFNHDTMYWYRQDSGKGLRLIYYSITENDLQKGDLSEGYDASREKKSSFSLTVTSAQKNEMAVFLCASSGQGGGAETLYFGSGTRLTVL.

This clone showed up just a few times. Gene labels here are mouse ones. Coverage ceases 4 residues before the CDR3 finishes, and the germline J gene fills in the end. The chain carries TRBV17 and TRBJ2-2; TRBD1 aligns across 8 bases. J gave up 4 bases and V 2 bases, and 3 bases lay outside the gene matches. The CDR3 is made up of 15 amino acids. CDR1 and CDR2 (germline): MNHDT, YYDKIL. The part of the CDR3 DNA that was read is TGTGCTAGCAGTAGACAGGGGGCGATCACCGGG. Translated: CASSRQGAITG. The whole CDR3 is CASSRQGAITGQLYF.

A remark on this clone: Gene labels here are mouse ones. Read data end 4 residues before the CDR3 end; the end is taken from the germline J gene. This sequence joins TRBV4 and TRBJ1-2; D unclear. Germline V CDR1 and CDR2: LGHDT, YNNKQL (reference sequence). The CDR3 is 12 amino acids. CDR3 loop: CASSYGLGDYTF. The covered CDR3 bases are TGTGCCAGCAGCTACGGACTGGGC.

Of note for this clone: Here the gene names and germline are mouse. The observed sequence ends 4 residues before the CDR3 terminus, with the missing tail filled in from the germline J gene. V gene TRBV13-2 combines with J gene TRBJ2-1; 10 nucleotides agree with TRBD2. CDR1 is NNHNN, CDR2 SYGAGS, per germline (reference sequence). The CDR3 length is 16 residues. The sequenced CDR3 bases are TGTGCCAGCGGTGATGAGGGCTGGGGGGGCTCCGCT. Protein sequence: CASGDEGWGGSA. The whole CDR3 sequence is CASGDEGWGGSAEQFF.

Remarks on this clone: Germline and genes here are mouse. Read coverage stops 4 residues before the CDR3 terminus; the germline J gene supplies the remainder. The rearrangement joins TRBV1 to TRBJ2-7, with TRBD2 identical over 9 bases. Per the germline V gene, CDR1 is NSQYPW and CDR2 is LRSPGD (reference sequence). The CDR3 length is 12 residues. The sequenced CDR3 bases are TGCACCTGCAAAGACTGGGGGTAT. Translating gives CTCKDWGY. The entire CDR3 reads CTCKDWGYEQYF.

This clone was seen more than once but under ten times. Gene and germline names: mouse. Additional DNA sequences in this sample encode the identical CDR3. The CDR3 bases that were read are TGTGCCAGCAGTATAGTTGGGGGCTATGCT. This translates into CASSIVGGYA. The CDR3, in full, reads CASSIVGGYAEQFF. This chain uses TRBV19 with TRBJ2-1; weak D call: TRBD2 (6 bases). The read comes to an end 4 residues before the CDR3 does, leaving the germline J gene to fill in the end. The ends were cut back, 0 bases at V and 3 bases at J, with 7 bases in the middle. From germline, CDR1 is FNHDT and CDR2 SITEND (reference sequence). The CDR3 length is 14 residues.

On this clone itself: Gene names follow the mouse nomenclature. The CDR3 end is not reached by the read, which stops 3 residues before it; the germline J gene fills it in. The V and J genes are TRBV1 and TRBJ1-6; D remains unclear. TRBJ1-6 is an open reading frame, and its role is uncertain. Trimming stripped 2 bases from V and 3 bases from J, with 8 bases between. The CDR3 runs to 15 residues. The germline V gene encodes CDR1 NSQYPW and CDR2 LRSPGD (reference sequence). The sequenced part of the CDR3 DNA is TGCACCTGCAGTGCAAGACAAGACTATAATTCGCCC. Translation: CTCSARQDYNSP. The complete CDR3 protein is CTCSARQDYNSPLYF.

This clone was counted between two and nine times. Gene names denote mouse genes. The CDR3 extends 4 residues past the end of the read, so its final part is completed from the germline J gene. The rearrangement links TRBV5 to TRBJ1-1; the match to TRBD1 covers 9 bases. Germline assignment: CDR1 LGHNA and CDR2 YNLKQL (reference sequence). The CDR3 sequence is 13 residues long. CDR3 residues: CASSPGDREEVFF. CDR3 DNA, as far as it was read: TGTGCCAGCAGCCCCGGGGACAGGGAA.

Notes on this clone: Each gene name is a mouse one. With the read ending 4 residues before the CDR3 end, the germline J gene is used to fill in that end. In the same sample, other DNA sequences code for this CDR3. This chain joins TRBV13-1 and TRBJ2-2, with 7 nucleotides matching TRBD1. In germline, CDR1 is NSHNY, CDR2 SYGAGN. The CDR3 has 14 amino acids. V lost 4 bases to trimming and J lost 1 base; unmatched junction nucleotides: 1. CDR3 region: CASSRQGNTGQLYF. The covered CDR3 bases are TGTGCCAGCAGTCGACAGGGAAACACCGGG.

As for this clone: Gene and germline names: mouse. The read terminates 4 residues before the CDR3 end, so the remaining end is supplied by the germline J gene. The V gene is TRBV13-3, the J gene TRBJ2-5; 11 bases are shared with TRBD2. The germline V gene encodes CDR1 NNHDY and CDR2 SYVADS. Trimming at V came to 3 bases and at J to 0 bases, leaving 3 bases not matched to a gene. The CDR3 is 16 amino acids. CDR3 amino acids: CASSGGLGVNQDTQYF. The CDR3 DNA, read in part, is TGTGCCAGCAGTGGGGGACTGGGGGTTAACCAAGAC.

On this clone: Gene names and germline refer to mouse. With the read ending 4 residues before the CDR3 end, the germline J gene is used to fill in that end. The chain combines TRBV19 with TRBJ2-2, with 9 nucleotides matching TRBD1. Germline V CDR1 and CDR2: FNHDT, SITEND (reference sequence). The CDR3 length is 16 residues. V lost 2 bases to trimming and J lost 1 base; unmatched junction nucleotides: 3. CDR3 protein: CASSIPGQGNTGQLYF. CDR3 DNA, as far as it was read: TGTGCCAGCAGTATCCCGGGACAGGGAAACACCGGG.